These 5 T cell receptor beta chains came from one sample sequenced in a study of blood T cells in healthy people across ages. Through a sample-barcoded 5' primer and a J-beta primer mix, a second PCR was run for 7 to 11 cycles. Each CDR3 protein gets one entry after TCRdb re-called the 5' RACE reads with MiXCR. Of about 690,000 distinct CDR3 sequences listed, 35% to 50% are singletons. Sequencing used blood. Receptors originate from an older man in good health.

J is TRBJ2-3 and V is TRBV7-2, with D unresolved. The germline gives CDR1 SGHTA, CDR2 FQGNSA. Trimming removed 2 bases from V and 0 bases from J, with 12 bases in between. This CDR3 has 16 residues. The CDR3 DNA follows: TGTGCCAGCAGCTTAAGGCAACGACGGAGCACAGATACGCAGTATTTT. Translating it yields CASSLRQRRSTDTQYF.

This sequence joins TRBV28 and TRBJ2-3; tentatively, D is TRBD1 or TRBD2 (5 bases each). The CDR3 is 13 amino acids. V was clipped by 9 bases and J by 7 bases, with 17 bases between them. Germline lookup yields CDR1 MDHEN and CDR2 SYDVKM. CDR3: CASRGADPHTQYF. CDR3 nucleotide sequence: TGTGCCAGTAGAGGGGCAGACCCCCATACGCAGTATTTT.

A note on this clonotype: One junction end does not reproduce the germline sequence, and a read error may be involved. V and J are TRBV3-1 and TRBJ2-7, with TRBD1 matching 7 bases. The CDR3 covers 14 residues. The germline V gene encodes CDR1 LGHDT and CDR2 YNNKEL (reference sequence). This CDR3 is CASSPGDSSYERYF. The CDR3 DNA follows: TGTGCCAGCAGCCCCGGGGACAGTTCCTACGAGCGGTACTTC.

This clonotype was counted between two and nine times. The chain carries TRBV10-3 and TRBJ2-3; TRBD2 aligns across 12 bases. Germline-derived CDR1 and CDR2 are ENHRY and SYGVKD. The CDR3 has 16 residues. The trim removed 6 bases at V and 1 base at J, leaving 5 bases unmatched. The CDR3 sequence is CAIRTSGSEGTDTQYF. CDR3 coding DNA: TGTGCCATCAGGACTAGCGGGAGTGAGGGCACAGATACGCAGTATTTT.

The chain is built from TRBV7-6 and TRBJ2-4; tentatively, D is TRBD1 or TRBD2 (5 bases each). CDR1 is SGHVS, CDR2 FNYEAQ, per germline. The CDR3 has 16 amino acids. V was cut by 5 bases and J by 13 bases, with 27 bases left in between. In DNA form, the CDR3 reads TGTGCCAGCAGCCAAGGTGGGGGAGAAGCTTACAATGAGCAGTACTTC. This sequence encodes CASSQGGGEAYNEQYF.